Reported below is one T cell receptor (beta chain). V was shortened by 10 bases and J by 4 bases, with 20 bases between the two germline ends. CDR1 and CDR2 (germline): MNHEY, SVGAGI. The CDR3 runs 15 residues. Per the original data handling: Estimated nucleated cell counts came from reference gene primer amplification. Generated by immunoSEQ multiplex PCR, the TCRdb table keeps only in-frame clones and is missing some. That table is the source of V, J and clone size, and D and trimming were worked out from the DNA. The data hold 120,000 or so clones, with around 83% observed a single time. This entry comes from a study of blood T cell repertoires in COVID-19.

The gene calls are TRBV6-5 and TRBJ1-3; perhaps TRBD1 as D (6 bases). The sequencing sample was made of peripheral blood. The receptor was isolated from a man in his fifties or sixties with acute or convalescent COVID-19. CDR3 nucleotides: TGTGCCACCCTAGACACAGGGCGGAAAGGAAACACCATATATTTT. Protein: CATLDTGRKGNTIYF.